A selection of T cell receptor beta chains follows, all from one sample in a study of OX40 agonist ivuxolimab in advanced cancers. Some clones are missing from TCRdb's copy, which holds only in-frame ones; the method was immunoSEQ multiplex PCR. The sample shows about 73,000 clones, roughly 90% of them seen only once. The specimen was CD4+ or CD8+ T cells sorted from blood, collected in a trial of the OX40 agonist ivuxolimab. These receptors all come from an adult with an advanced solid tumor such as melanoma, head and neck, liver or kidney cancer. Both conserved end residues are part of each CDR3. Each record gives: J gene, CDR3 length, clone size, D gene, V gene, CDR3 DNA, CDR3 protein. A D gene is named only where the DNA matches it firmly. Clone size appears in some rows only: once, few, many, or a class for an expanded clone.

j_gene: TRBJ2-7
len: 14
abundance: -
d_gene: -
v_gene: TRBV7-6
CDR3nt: TGTGCCAGCAGCTTAGATCCGGGGGACTACGAGCAGTACTTC
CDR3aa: CASSLDPGDYEQYF

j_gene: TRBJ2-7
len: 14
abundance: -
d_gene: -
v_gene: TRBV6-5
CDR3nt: TGTGCCAGCTCTGTGGGACTGACCTCCTACGAGCAGTACTTC
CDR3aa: CASSVGLTSYEQYF

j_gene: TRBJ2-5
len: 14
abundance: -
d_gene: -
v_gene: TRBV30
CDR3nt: TGTGCCTGGAATAAAGGCCGCCTCGGGGAGACCCAGTACTTC
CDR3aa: CAWNKGRLGETQYF

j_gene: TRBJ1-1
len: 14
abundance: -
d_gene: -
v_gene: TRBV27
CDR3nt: TGTGCCAGCAGACGCTTAACGGTGAACACTGAAGCTTTCTTT
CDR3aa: CASRRLTVNTEAFF

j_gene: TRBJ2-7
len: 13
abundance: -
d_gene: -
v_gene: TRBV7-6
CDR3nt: TGTGCCAGCAGCTCAACAGGGTCCTACGAGCAGTACTTC
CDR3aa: CASSSTGSYEQYF

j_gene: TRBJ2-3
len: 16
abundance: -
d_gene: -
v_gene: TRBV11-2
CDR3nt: TGTGCCAGCAGCCCGCAGCGGAAACTAGCTACAGATACGCAGTATTTT
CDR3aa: CASSPQRKLATDTQYF

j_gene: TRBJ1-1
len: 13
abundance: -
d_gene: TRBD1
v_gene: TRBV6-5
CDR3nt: TGTGCCAGCAGTAAACAGGGGAGCCCCGAAGCTTTCTTT
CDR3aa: CASSKQGSPEAFF

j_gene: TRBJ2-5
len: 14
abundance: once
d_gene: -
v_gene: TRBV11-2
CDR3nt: TGTGCCAGCAGCCCATGGACGGGACAAGAGACCCAGTACTTC
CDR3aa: CASSPWTGQETQYF

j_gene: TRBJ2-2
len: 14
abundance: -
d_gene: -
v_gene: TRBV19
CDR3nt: TGTGCCAGTAGTATTCCATCGAACACCGGGGAGCTGTTTTTT
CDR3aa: CASSIPSNTGELFF

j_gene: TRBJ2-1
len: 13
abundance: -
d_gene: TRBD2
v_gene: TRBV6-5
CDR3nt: TGTGCCAGCAGCCTCGGACTAGCGGGGGATGGGTTCTTC
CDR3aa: CASSLGLAGDGFF

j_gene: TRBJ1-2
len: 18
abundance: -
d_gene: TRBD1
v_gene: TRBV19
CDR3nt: TGTGCCAGTAGTGTCCGGCGGGACAGTCCGAAATCTAACTATGGCTACACCTTC
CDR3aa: CASSVRRDSPKSNYGYTF

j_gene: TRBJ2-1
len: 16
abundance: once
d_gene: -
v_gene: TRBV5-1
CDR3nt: TGCGCCAGCGGGGGAGCTGGCGGCTTGAGTTACAATGAGCAGTTCTTC
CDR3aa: CASGGAGGLSYNEQFF

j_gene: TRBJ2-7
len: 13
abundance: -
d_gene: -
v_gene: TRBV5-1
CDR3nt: TGCGCCAGCAGCCCGGGTGGCCTCTACGAGCAGTACTTC
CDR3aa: CASSPGGLYEQYF

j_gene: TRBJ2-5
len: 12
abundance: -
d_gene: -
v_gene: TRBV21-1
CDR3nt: TGTGCCATCCTCCCAAAACAAGAGACCCAGTACTTC
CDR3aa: CAILPKQETQYF

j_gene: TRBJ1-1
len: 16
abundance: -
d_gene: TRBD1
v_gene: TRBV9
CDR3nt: TGTGCCAGCAGCCCCCGGACAGGGGGACGTTCGCCTGAAGCTTTCTTT
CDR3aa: CASSPRTGGRSPEAFF

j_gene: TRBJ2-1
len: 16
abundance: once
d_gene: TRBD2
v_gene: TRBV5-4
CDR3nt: TGTGCCAGCATCCCGACTAGCGGGGGATCCTACAATGAGCAGTTCTTC
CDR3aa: CASIPTSGGSYNEQFF

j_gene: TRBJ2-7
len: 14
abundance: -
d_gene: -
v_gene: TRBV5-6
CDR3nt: TGTGCCAGCAGCTTAGGGGCGAGAACCTACGAGCAGTACTTC
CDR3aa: CASSLGARTYEQYF

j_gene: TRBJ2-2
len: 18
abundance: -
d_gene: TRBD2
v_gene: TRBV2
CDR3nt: TGTGCCAGCCACCCGGGACTAGCGGGGGGAATGTCGACCGGGGAGCTGTTTTTT
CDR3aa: CASHPGLAGGMSTGELFF

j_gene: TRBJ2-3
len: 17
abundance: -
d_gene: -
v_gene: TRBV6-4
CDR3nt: TGTGCCAGCAGTGACTCCGAACTAGGTGCTAGCACAGATACGCAGTATTTT
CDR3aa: CASSDSELGASTDTQYF

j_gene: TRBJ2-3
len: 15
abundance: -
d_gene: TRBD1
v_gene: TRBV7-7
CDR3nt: TGTGCCAGCAGCTTAACAACAGGGGACACAGATACGCAGTATTTT
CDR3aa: CASSLTTGDTDTQYF

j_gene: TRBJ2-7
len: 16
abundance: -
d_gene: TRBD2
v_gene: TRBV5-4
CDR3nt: TGTGCCAGCAGCTTGTACGCGGGGGGCACCGCCTACGAGCAGTACTTC
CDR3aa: CASSLYAGGTAYEQYF

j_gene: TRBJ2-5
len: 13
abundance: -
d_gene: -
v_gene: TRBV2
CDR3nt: TGTGCCTTCATGCTGGGTAATGAGGAGACCCAGTACTTC
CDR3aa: CAFMLGNEETQYF

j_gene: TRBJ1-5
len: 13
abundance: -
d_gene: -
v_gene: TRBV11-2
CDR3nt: TGTGCCAGCAGCTTAGATCTCGGTCAGCCCCAGCATTTT
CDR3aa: CASSLDLGQPQHF

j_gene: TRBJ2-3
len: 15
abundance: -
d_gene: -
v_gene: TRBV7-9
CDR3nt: TGTGCCAGCAGCTTGGGAGAAGCTAGCACAGATACGCAGTATTTT
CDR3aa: CASSLGEASTDTQYF

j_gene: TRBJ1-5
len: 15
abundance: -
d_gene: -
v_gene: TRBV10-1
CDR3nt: TGCGCCCATGGGGTAGGCCAAGGGGGCAATCAGCCCCAGCATTTT
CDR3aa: CAHGVGQGGNQPQHF

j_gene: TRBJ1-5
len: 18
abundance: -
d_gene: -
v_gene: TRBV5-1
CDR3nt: TGCGCCAGCAGCTTGGGTTTCGGGGGCGGGGGCCAAACGGAGCCCCAGCATTTT
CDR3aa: CASSLGFGGGGQTEPQHF

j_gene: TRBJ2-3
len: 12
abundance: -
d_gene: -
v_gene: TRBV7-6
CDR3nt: TGTGCCAGCAGCTTAGGATCCGATACGCTGTATTTT
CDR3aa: CASSLGSDTLYF

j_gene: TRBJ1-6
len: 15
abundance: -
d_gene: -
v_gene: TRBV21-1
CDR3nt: TGTGCCAGCAGCAATCGGGGACGGGCTAATTCACCCCTCCACTTT
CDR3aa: CASSNRGRANSPLHF

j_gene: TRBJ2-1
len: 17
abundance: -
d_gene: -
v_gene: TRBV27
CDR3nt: TGTGCCAGCACTAGGGGGGCTAAGGCTACGGTCTGGAATGAGCAGTTCTTC
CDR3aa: CASTRGAKATVWNEQFF

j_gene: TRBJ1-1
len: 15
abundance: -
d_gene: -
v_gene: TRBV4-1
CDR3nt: TGCGCCAGCAGCCAAGAGCGGGGGGCCGACACTGAAGCTTTCTTT
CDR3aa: CASSQERGADTEAFF

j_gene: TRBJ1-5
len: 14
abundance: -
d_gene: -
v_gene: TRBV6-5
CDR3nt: TGTGCCAGCAGTTACTCCGGGGGCAATCAGCCCCAGCATTTT
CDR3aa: CASSYSGGNQPQHF

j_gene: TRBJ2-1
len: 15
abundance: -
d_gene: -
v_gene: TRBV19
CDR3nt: TGTGCCAGTAGTCCAACGGGGGGCCACCAAAATGAGCAGTTCTTC
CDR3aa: CASSPTGGHQNEQFF

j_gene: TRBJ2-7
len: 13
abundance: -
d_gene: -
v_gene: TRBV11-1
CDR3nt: TGTGCCAGCAGAGATACTCGAGGGTACGAGCAGTACTTC
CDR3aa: CASRDTRGYEQYF

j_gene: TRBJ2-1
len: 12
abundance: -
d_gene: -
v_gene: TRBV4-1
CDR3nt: TGCGCCAGCAGCCAAGCTGGGAATGAGCAGTTCTTC
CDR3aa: CASSQAGNEQFF

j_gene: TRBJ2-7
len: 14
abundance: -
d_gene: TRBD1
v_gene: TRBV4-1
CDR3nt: TGCGCCAGCAGAAACGGACAGGGATTAGACGAGCAGTACTTC
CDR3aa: CASRNGQGLDEQYF

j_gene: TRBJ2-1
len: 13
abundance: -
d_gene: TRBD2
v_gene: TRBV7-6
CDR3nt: TGTGCCAGCGCGTTAGCGGGTTACAATGAGCAGTTCTTC
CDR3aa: CASALAGYNEQFF

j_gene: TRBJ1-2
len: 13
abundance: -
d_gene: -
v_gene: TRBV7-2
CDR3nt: TGTGCCAGCAGCTTCGAGGGGTCCTATGGCTACACCTTC
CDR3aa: CASSFEGSYGYTF

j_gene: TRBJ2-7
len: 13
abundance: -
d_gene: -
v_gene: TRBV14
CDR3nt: TGTGCCAGCAGCCCTTGGACAGCCTACGAGCAGTACTTC
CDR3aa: CASSPWTAYEQYF

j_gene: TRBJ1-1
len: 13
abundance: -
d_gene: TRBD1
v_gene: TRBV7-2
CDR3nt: TGTGCCAGCAGCTGGACAGGGGTCACTGAAGCTTTCTTT
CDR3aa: CASSWTGVTEAFF

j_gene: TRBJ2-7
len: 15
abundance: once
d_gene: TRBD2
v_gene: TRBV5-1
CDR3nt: TGCGCCAGCAGCGTGGCCGGCGGGGGAGTCTACGAGCAGTACTTC
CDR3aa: CASSVAGGGVYEQYF

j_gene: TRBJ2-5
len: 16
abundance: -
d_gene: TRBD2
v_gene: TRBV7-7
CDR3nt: TGTGCCAGCAGCTCCCTAGCGGCCCCGAGTCTGGAGACCCAGTACTTC
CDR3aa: CASSSLAAPSLETQYF

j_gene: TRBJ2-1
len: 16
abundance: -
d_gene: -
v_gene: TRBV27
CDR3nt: TGTGCCAGCAGTTCCTTGGGGGGGGCAATAGAGGATGAGCAGTTCTTC
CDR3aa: CASSSLGGAIEDEQFF

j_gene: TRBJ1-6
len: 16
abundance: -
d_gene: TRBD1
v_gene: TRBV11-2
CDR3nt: TGTGCCAGCAGCTTATTTGGACAGGGAGATAATTCACCCCTCCACTTT
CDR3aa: CASSLFGQGDNSPLHF

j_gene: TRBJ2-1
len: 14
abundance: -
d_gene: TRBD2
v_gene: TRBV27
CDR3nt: TGTGCCAGCAGGATGACTAGCGGGGATAATGAGCAGTTCTTC
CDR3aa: CASRMTSGDNEQFF

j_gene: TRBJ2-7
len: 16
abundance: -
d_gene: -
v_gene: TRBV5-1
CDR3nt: TGCGCCAGCAGCCCCGATCTGGGGACGAGCTCCTACGAGCAGTACTTC
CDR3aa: CASSPDLGTSSYEQYF

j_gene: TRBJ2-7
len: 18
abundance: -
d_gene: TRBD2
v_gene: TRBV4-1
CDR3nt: TGCGCCAGCAGCCACCCCGGGGGGACGCCGGGACTAGCCTACGAGCAGTACTTC
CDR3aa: CASSHPGGTPGLAYEQYF

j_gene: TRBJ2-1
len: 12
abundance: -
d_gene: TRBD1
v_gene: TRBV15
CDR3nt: TGTGCCACCAGCCAGGGGGCAAATGAGCAGTTCTTC
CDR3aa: CATSQGANEQFF

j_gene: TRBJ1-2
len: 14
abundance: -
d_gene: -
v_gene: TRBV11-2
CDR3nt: TGTGCCAGCAGCTTGGCTGGAACCGACTATGGCTACACCTTC
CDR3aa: CASSLAGTDYGYTF

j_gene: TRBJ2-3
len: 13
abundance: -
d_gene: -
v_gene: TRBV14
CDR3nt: TGTGCCAGCAGCCAAGGTAGCGCAGATACGCAGTATTTT
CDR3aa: CASSQGSADTQYF

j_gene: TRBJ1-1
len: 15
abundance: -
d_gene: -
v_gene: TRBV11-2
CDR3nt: TGTGCCAGCAGCTTATCGACAGAAATGAACACTGAAGCTTTCTTT
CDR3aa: CASSLSTEMNTEAFF

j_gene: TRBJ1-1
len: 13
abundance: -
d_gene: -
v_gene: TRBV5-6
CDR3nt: TGTGCCAGCAGCTTGGCCGCCCAGGGTGAAGCTTTCTTT
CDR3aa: CASSLAAQGEAFF

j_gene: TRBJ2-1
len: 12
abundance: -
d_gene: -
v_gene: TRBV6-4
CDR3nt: TGTGCCAGCAGTGACCATCTAGGTGAGCAGTTCTTC
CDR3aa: CASSDHLGEQFF

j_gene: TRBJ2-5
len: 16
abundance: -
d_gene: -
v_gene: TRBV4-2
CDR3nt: TGTGCCAGCAGCCAAGAGGTTGCGGGATCCCCAGAGACCCAGTACTTC
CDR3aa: CASSQEVAGSPETQYF

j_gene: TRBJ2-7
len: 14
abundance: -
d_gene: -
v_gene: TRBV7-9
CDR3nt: TGTGCCAGCAGCTTAGACTGGAGCTCCTACGAGCAGTACTTC
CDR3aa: CASSLDWSSYEQYF

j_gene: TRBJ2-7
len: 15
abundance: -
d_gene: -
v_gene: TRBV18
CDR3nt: TGTGCCAGCTCACCACCGGTCAGCGTGAACTACGAGCAGTACTTC
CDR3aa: CASSPPVSVNYEQYF

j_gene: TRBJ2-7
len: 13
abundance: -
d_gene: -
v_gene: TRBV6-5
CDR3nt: TGTGCCAGCTACTCGGGACCGGGGTACGAGCAGTACTTC
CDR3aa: CASYSGPGYEQYF

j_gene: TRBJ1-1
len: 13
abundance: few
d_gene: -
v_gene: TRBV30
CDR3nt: TGTGCCTGGAGTACTGACCCGAACACTGAAGCTTTCTTT
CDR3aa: CAWSTDPNTEAFF